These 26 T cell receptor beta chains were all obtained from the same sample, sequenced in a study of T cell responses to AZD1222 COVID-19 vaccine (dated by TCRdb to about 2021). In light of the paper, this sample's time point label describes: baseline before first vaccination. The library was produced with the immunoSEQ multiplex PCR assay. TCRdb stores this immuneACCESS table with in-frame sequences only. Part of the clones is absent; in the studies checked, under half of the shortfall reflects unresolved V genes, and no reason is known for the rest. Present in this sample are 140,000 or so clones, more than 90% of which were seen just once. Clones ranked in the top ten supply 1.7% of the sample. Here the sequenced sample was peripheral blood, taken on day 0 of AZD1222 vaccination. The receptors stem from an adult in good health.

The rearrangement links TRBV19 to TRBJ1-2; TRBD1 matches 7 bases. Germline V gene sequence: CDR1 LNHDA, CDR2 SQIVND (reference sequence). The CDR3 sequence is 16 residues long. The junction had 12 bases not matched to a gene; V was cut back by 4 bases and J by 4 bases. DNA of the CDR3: TGTGCCAGTAGTAATCTTCGGGACAGAAACATCTATGGCTACACCTTC. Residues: CASSNLRDRNIYGYTF.

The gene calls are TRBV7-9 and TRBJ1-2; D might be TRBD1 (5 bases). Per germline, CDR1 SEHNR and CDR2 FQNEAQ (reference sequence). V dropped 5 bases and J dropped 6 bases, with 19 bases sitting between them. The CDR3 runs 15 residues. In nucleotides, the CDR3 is TGTGCCAGCAGCCCCTACCCGGGACTATTCGATGGCTACACCTTC. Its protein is CASSPYPGLFDGYTF.

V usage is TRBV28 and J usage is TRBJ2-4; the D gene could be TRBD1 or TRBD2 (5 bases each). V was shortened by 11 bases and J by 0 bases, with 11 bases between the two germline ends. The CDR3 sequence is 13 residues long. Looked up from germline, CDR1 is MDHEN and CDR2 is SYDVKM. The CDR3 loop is CAARDLAKNIQYF. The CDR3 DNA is TGTGCCGCCCGGGACCTAGCCAAAAACATTCAGTACTTC.

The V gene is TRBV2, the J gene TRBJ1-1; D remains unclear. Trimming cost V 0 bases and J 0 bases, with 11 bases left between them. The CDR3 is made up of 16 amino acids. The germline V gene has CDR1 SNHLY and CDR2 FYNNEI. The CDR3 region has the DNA TGTGCCAGCAGTGAAGCGTGGGCGTATCTGAACACTGAAGCTTTCTTT. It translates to CASSEAWAYLNTEAFF.

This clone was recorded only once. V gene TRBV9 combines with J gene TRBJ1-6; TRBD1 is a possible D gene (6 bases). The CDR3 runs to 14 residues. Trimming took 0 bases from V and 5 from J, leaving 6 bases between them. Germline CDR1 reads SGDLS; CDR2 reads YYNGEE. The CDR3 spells CASSVEGDNSPLHF. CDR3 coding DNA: TGTGCCAGCAGCGTAGAGGGGGATAATTCACCCCTCCACTTT.

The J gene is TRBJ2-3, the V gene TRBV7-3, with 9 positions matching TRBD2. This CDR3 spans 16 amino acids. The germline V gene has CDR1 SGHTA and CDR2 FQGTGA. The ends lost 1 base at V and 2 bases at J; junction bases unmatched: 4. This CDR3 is CASSLRGGRATDTQYF. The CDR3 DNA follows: TGTGCCAGCAGCTTAAGGGGCGGGAGGGCCACAGATACGCAGTATTTT.

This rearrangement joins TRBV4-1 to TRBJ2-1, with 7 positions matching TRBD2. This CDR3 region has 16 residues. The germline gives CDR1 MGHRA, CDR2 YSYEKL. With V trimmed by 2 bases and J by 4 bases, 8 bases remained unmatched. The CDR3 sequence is CASSQLRAGLYNEQFF. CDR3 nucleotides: TGCGCCAGCAGCCAATTAAGAGCGGGACTATACAATGAGCAGTTCTTC.

CDR3 nucleotides: TGTGCCAGCTCACGACTCTCTCCGGGAGGTGGCGATGAGCAGTTCTTC. Translated, it gives CASSRLSPGGGDEQFF. The chain has TRBV18 and TRBJ2-1, with 7 nucleotides matching TRBD2. Trimming removed 4 bases from V and 8 bases from J; junction bases left unmatched: 14. The CDR3 is made up of 16 amino acids. Looked up from germline, CDR1 is KGHSH and CDR2 is LQKENI.

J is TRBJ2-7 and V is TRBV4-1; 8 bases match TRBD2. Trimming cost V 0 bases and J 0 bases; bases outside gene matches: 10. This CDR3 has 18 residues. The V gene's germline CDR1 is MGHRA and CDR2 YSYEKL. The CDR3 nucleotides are TGCGCCAGCAGCCAAGATGGAGGTAGCGGGGTAGCCTCCTACGAGCAGTACTTC. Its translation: CASSQDGGSGVASYEQYF.

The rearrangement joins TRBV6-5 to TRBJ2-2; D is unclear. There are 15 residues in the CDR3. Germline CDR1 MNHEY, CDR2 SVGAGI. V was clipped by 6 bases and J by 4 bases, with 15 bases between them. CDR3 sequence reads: CASSFDWQFTGELFF. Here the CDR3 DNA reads TGTGCCAGCAGCTTCGATTGGCAGTTCACCGGGGAGCTGTTTTTT.

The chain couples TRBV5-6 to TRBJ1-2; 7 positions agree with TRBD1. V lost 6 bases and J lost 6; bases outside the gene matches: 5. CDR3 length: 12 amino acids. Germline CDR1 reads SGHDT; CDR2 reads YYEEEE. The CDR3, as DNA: TGTGCCAGCACCTTTCAGGGGGATGGCTACACCTTC. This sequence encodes CASTFQGDGYTF. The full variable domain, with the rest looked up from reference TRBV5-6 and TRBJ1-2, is DAGVTQSPTHLIKTRGQQVTLRCSPKSGHDTVSWYQQALGQGPQFIFQYYEEEERQRGNFPDRFSGHQFPNYSSELNVNALLLGDSALYLCASTFQGDGYTFGSGTRLTVV.

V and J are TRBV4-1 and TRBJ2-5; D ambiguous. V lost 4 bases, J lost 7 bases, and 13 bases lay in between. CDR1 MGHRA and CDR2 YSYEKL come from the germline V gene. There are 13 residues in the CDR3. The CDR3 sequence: CASSPPPSGTQYF. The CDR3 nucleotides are TGCGCCAGCAGCCCCCCACCCTCCGGGACCCAGTACTTC.

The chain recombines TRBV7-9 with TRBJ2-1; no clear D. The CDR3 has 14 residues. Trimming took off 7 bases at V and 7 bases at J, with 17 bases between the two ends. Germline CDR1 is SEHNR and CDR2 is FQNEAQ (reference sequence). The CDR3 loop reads CASTPDRAKNEQFF. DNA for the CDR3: TGTGCCAGCACCCCTGATAGGGCCAAGAATGAGCAGTTCTTC. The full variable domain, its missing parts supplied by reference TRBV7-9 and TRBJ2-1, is DTGVSQNPRHKITKRGQNVTFRCDPISEHNRLYWYRQTLGQGPEFLTYFQNEAQLEKSRLLSDRFSAERPKGSFSTLEIQRTEQGDSAMYLCASTPDRAKNEQFFGPGTRLTVL.

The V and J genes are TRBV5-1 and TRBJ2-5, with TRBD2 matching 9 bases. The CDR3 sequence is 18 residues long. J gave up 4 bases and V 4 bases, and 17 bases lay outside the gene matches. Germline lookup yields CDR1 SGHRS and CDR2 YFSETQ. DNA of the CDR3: TGCGCCAGCAGCCAACCCCGAGGGGGTAGCGGGGGCAGAGAGACCCAGTACTTC. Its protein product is CASSQPRGGSGGRETQYF.

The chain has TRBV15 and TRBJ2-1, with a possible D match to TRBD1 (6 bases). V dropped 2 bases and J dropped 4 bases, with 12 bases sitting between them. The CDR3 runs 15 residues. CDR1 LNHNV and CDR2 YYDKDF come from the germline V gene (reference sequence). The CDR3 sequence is CATSRLRDTYNEQFF. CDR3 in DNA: TGTGCCACCAGCAGACTCCGGGACACTTACAATGAGCAGTTCTTC.

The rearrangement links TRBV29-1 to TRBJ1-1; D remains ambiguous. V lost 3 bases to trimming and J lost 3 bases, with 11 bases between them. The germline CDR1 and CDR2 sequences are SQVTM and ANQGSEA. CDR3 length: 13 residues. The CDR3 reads CSVEVRGYTEAFF. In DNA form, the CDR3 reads TGCAGCGTTGAGGTGCGAGGGTACACTGAAGCTTTCTTT.

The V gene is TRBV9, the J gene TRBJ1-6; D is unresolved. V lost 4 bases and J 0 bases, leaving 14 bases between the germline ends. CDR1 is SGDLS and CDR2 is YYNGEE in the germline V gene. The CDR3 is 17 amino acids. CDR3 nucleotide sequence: TGTGCCAGCAGCCCCCCCGGCAGAAGCTCCTATAATTCACCCCTCCACTTT. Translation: CASSPPGRSSYNSPLHF.

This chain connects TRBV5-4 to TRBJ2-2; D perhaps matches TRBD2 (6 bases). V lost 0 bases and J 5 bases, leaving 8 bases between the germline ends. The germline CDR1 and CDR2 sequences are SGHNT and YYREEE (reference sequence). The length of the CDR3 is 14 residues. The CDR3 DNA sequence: TGTGCCAGCAGCTTGGCCGGGAGTACCGGGGAGCTGTTTTTT. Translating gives CASSLAGSTGELFF.

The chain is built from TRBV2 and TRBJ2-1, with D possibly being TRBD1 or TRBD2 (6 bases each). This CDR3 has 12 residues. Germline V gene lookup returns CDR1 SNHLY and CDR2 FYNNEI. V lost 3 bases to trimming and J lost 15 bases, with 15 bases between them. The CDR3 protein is CASSESGAAWFF. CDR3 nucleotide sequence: TGTGCCAGCAGTGAGTCGGGGGCCGCCTGGTTCTTC.

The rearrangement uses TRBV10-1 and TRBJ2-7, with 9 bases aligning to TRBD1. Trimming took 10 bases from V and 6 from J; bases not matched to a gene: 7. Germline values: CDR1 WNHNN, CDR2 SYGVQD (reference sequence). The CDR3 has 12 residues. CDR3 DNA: TGCGCCACCTCCGGGACAGGGAGCGAGCAGTACTTC. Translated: CATSGTGSEQYF.

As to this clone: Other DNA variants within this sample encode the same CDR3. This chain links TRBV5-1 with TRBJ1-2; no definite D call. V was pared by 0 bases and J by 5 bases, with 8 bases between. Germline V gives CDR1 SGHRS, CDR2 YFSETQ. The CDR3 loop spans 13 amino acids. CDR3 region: CASSLGAGYGYTF. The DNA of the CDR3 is TGCGCCAGCAGCTTGGGGGCGGGTTATGGCTACACCTTC. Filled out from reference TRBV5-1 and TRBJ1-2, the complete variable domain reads KAGVTQTPRYLIKTRGQQVTLSCSPISGHRSVSWYQQTPGQGLQFLFEYFSETQRNKGNFPGRFSGRQFSNSRSEMNVSTLELGDSALYLCASSLGAGYGYTFGSGTRLTVV.

This CDR3 reads CASSSGTDTQYF. DNA of the CDR3: TGTGCCAGCAGCAGCGGGACAGATACGCAGTATTTT. The genes are TRBV2 and TRBJ2-3; TRBD2 is a possible D gene (6 bases). Germline CDR1 is SNHLY and CDR2 is FYNNEI. The CDR3 has 12 residues. V lost 6 bases and J 3 bases, leaving 7 bases between the germline ends.

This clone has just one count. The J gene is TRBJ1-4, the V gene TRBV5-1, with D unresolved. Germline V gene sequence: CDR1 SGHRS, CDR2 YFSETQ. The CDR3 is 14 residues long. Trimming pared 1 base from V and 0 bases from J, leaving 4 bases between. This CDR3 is CASSLSATNEKLFF. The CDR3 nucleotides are TGCGCCAGCAGCTTGAGTGCAACTAATGAAAAACTGTTTTTT.

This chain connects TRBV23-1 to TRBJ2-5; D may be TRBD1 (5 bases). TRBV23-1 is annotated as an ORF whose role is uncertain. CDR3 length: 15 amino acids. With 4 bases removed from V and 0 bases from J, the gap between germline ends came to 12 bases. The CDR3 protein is CASSRGNRYQETQYF. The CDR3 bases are TGCGCCAGCAGTCGGGGCAATAGATACCAAGAGACCCAGTACTTC.

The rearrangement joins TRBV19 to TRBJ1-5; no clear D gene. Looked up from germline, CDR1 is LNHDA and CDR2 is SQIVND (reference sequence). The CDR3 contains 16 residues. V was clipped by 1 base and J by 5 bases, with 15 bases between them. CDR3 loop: CASSIVGAGADQPQHF. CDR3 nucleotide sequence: TGTGCCAGTAGTATAGTAGGTGCCGGAGCTGATCAGCCCCAGCATTTT.

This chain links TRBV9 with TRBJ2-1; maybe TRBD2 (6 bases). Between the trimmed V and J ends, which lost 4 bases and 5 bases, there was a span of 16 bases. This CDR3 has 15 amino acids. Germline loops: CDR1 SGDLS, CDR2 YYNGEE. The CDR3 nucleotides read TGTGCCAGCAGCCTCTCCCCCGGGACTGACAATGAGCAGTTCTTC. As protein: CASSLSPGTDNEQFF.